The rows below give T cell receptor beta chains drawn from one sample of a study of CD4+ T cells in melanoma. The assay was immunoSEQ multiplex PCR, and TCRdb's table has in-frame clones only and misses some. The table shows some 120,000 clones, with approximately 90% occurring only once. Sequencing was performed on peripheral blood. These receptors were collected from a human donor with melanoma. Both conserved end residues are part of each CDR3. D genes are given only for firm matches. Some rows have no size entry. The others give once, few or many, or a class for an expanded clone.

CDR3 DNA	CDR3 protein	D gene	V gene	J gene	clone size
TGTGCCAGCAGCTTCCCCCTGGGCCGGCAGTTCTTC	CASSFPLGRQFF	-	TRBV7-2	TRBJ2-1	-
TGTGCCAGCAGCTCCACTAGCCCAAGCACAGATACGCAGTATTTT	CASSSTSPSTDTQYF	-	TRBV11-1	TRBJ2-3	-
TGTGCTAGTGGCCCAACAGGGTTTAATGAAAAACTGTTTTTT	CASGPTGFNEKLFF	-	TRBV12-5	TRBJ1-4	-
TGTGCCAGCAGTTTTTCAGGTGAAAAACTGTTTTTT	CASSFSGEKLFF	-	TRBV27	TRBJ1-4	-
TGTGCCAGCTCACTGGGGGACGACGGTGGCTACACCTTC	CASSLGDDGGYTF	-	TRBV18	TRBJ1-2	-
TGCGCCAGCAGCCCCGGACTAGCGGGAGGGGGCACGCAGTATTTT	CASSPGLAGGGTQYF	TRBD2	TRBV4-3	TRBJ2-3	-
TGTGCCAGCAGCCGCGGACTCGACCAAGAGACCCAGTACTTC	CASSRGLDQETQYF	-	TRBV7-2	TRBJ2-5	-
TGTGCCAGCAGCTTAATTTTCTATGGCTACACCTTC	CASSLIFYGYTF	-	TRBV7-3	TRBJ1-2	-
TGCAGCGCCGGGACAGGGGGGAATCAGCCCCAGCATTTT	CSAGTGGNQPQHF	TRBD1	TRBV29-1	TRBJ1-5	-
TGTGCCAGCAGTTTAGTGTCCTTACAGGGGAGCAATCAGCCCCAGCATTTT	CASSLVSLQGSNQPQHF	TRBD1	TRBV27	TRBJ1-5	-
TGCAGTGCTAGAGGTAATTACGAGCAGTACTTC	CSARGNYEQYF	-	TRBV20-1	TRBJ2-7	-
TGCGCCAGCAGCTTGGTCTCGGGGCCCGGGGGCTACACCTTC	CASSLVSGPGGYTF	-	TRBV5-1	TRBJ1-2	-
TGTGCCAGCAGCATAGGGACAGGTGGCGAGACCCAGTACTTC	CASSIGTGGETQYF	TRBD1	TRBV11-3	TRBJ2-5	-
TGTGCCACCAGCAGAGGGGGGACAGGGGGCGGTCAGCCCCAGCATTTT	CATSRGGTGGGQPQHF	TRBD1	TRBV15	TRBJ1-5	-
TGCAGCTCTAGAGGTACAGAAGTAAACATTCAGTACTTC	CSSRGTEVNIQYF	-	TRBV29-1	TRBJ2-4	-
TGTGCCAGCAGGGCCGGGACTAGCGTTACCTACGAGCAGTACTTC	CASRAGTSVTYEQYF	TRBD2	TRBV2	TRBJ2-7	-
TGTGCCAGCAGCTTCGGAGGGGCTAGCGGCTACACCGGGGAGCTGTTTTTT	CASSFGGASGYTGELFF	TRBD2	TRBV5-5	TRBJ2-2	-
TGTGCCAGCAGCTTATGGGTCAGGGCGCCTAACACCGGGGAGCTGTTTTTT	CASSLWVRAPNTGELFF	-	TRBV7-3	TRBJ2-2	-
TGTGCCGCAAGGCCAAGCGACGAGTACAATGAGCAGTTCTTC	CAARPSDEYNEQFF	-	TRBV10-3	TRBJ2-1	-
TGCGCCAGCAGCTTTGGGCCCCTAGACAGGGATGAAAAACTGTTTTTT	CASSFGPLDRDEKLFF	TRBD1	TRBV5-1	TRBJ1-4	once
TGTGCCAGCAGCGCACGACAGGGCGACACTGAAGCTTTCTTT	CASSARQGDTEAFF	TRBD1	TRBV9	TRBJ1-1	-
TGTGCCAGCACCCTCCGGAGGGGCGACACCGGGGAGCTGTTTTTT	CASTLRRGDTGELFF	-	TRBV7-2	TRBJ2-2	-
TGTGCCAGCAGGGCCCGGGGCAGGGGGCACGGTGGCTACACCTTC	CASRARGRGHGGYTF	TRBD1	TRBV9	TRBJ1-2	-
TGTGCCAGCAGCTTAGACAGGGTCGATCAGCCCCAGCATTTT	CASSLDRVDQPQHF	-	TRBV11-2	TRBJ1-5	-
TGTGCCAGCAGCTTGGGTTTACTCCGATCGCCCAACGTCCTGACTTTC	CASSLGLLRSPNVLTF	-	TRBV5-6	TRBJ2-6	-
TGCAGCGGGCCACTAGACGTCACCGGGGAGCTGTTTTTT	CSGPLDVTGELFF	-	TRBV29-1	TRBJ2-2	-
TGTGCCAGTAGTTTTCCGGGACAGGTAAATGAGCAGTTCTTC	CASSFPGQVNEQFF	TRBD1	TRBV19	TRBJ2-1	-
TGTGCCAGCTCACTCCTAGAAACCTACGAGCAGTACTTC	CASSLLETYEQYF	-	TRBV18	TRBJ2-7	-
TGTGCCAGCTCACCGGGACTAGCGTTGGAGACCCAGTACTTC	CASSPGLALETQYF	TRBD2	TRBV18	TRBJ2-5	-
TGTGCCAGCAGCCCGGGCCCCAGTACCCCTTACGAGCAGTACTTC	CASSPGPSTPYEQYF	-	TRBV11-3	TRBJ2-7	-
TGTGCCAGCAGCTCCCCTCTCCAGCGGGCTGAGCAGTTCTTC	CASSSPLQRAEQFF	-	TRBV5-4	TRBJ2-1	-
TGTGCCAGCAGCCTGACTAGCGGGGGGGCCGTGGGGCGTTTT	CASSLTSGGAVGRF	TRBD2	TRBV11-1	TRBJ2-3	-
TGTGCCAGCAGTTCAACCCAACAGGGGAGGGGAGAGACCCAGTACTTC	CASSSTQQGRGETQYF	-	TRBV28	TRBJ2-5	-
TGTGCCAGCAGCTTAGTGGCTAGCGGGGGTGAGCTGTTTTTT	CASSLVASGGELFF	TRBD2	TRBV7-2	TRBJ2-2	-
TGTGCCAGTAGTGCAAACTATGGCTACACCTTC	CASSANYGYTF	-	TRBV19	TRBJ1-2	few
TGTGCCAGCAGCCCTCGGGCTACCACAGATACGCAGTATTTT	CASSPRATTDTQYF	-	TRBV5-4	TRBJ2-3	-
TGTGCCAGCAGCCAAGTGGCTTGGGGCAACTCTGGAAACACCATATATTTT	CASSQVAWGNSGNTIYF	-	TRBV4-2	TRBJ1-3	-
TGTGCCAGCAGCCCAAGCACAGGGCACGAGCAGTACTTC	CASSPSTGHEQYF	-	TRBV6-5	TRBJ2-7	-
TGTGCCAGCAGTCCCTCGTGGGGGACGGTCGGCTACACCTTC	CASSPSWGTVGYTF	-	TRBV6-5	TRBJ1-2	-
TGTGCCAGCAGTATTATCGCGGGGGGCTACACCTTC	CASSIIAGGYTF	-	TRBV28	TRBJ1-2	-
TGCGCCAGCAGCTTGGGAGCGGGACGCAGCACAGATACGCAGTATTTT	CASSLGAGRSTDTQYF	TRBD2	TRBV5-1	TRBJ2-3	-
TGTGCCAGCAGTGGGGACTTTGGGGATACGCAGTATTTT	CASSGDFGDTQYF	-	TRBV9	TRBJ2-3	-
TGCAGCGTAGAACCCTACTCCGGGACAGGGAGCTACGAGCAGTACTTC	CSVEPYSGTGSYEQYF	TRBD1	TRBV29-1	TRBJ2-7	-
TGTGCCAGCAGTTGGAGACTCAAAGAGACCCAGTACTTC	CASSWRLKETQYF	-	TRBV2	TRBJ2-5	-
TGTGCCAGCAGCTTAACGGTGGGGCGTTGGACCAATCAGCCCCAGCATTTT	CASSLTVGRWTNQPQHF	-	TRBV7-3	TRBJ1-5	-
TGCGCCAGCAGCTTAGTGCGGGGGGGCTACGAGCAGTACTTC	CASSLVRGGYEQYF	TRBD2	TRBV5-1	TRBJ2-7	-
TGTGCCAGCAGTAAGACAGGGGGCGCTGGCTACACCTTC	CASSKTGGAGYTF	TRBD1	TRBV6-5	TRBJ1-2	-
TGTGCCAGTAACCGGGACAGAAATACTGAAGCTTTCTTT	CASNRDRNTEAFF	TRBD1	TRBV19	TRBJ1-1	-
TGTGCCAGCTCACCTCGGGACAGGGGGCGGCTAGCGGCCTACAATGAGCAGTTCTTC	CASSPRDRGRLAAYNEQFF	TRBD1	TRBV18	TRBJ2-1	-
TGTGCCAGCAGTTCCCCCACTAGCTACGAGCAGTACTTC	CASSSPTSYEQYF	-	TRBV28	TRBJ2-7	-
TGTGCCTGGAGTGTACGGGTTTCGGACAGGTGGAATGAAAAACTGTTTTTT	CAWSVRVSDRWNEKLFF	TRBD1	TRBV30	TRBJ1-4	-
TGTGCCAGCAGTCAGGGGCCAGTCTCCTACAATGAGCAGTTCTTC	CASSQGPVSYNEQFF	-	TRBV27	TRBJ2-1	-
TGTGCCAGCAAATGGGCAGATACGCAGTATTTT	CASKWADTQYF	-	TRBV27	TRBJ2-3	few
TGTGCCAGTAGTTTCCAGGGAGGGGCTGAAGCTTTCTTT	CASSFQGGAEAFF	-	TRBV19	TRBJ1-1	-
TGTGCCAGCTCCTTTGAGACCCAGTACTTC	CASSFETQYF	-	TRBV28	TRBJ2-5	once
TGTGCCAGCAGCCAAAAAACCAGGGATACGCAGTATTTT	CASSQKTRDTQYF	-	TRBV28	TRBJ2-3	-
TGCGCCAGCAGCTTGGTGGGACAGGGCGGAGGCTACACCTTC	CASSLVGQGGGYTF	TRBD1	TRBV5-1	TRBJ1-2	-